This TCR beta chain was recovered during a study of T cell repertoires in cytomegalovirus infection. Study summary: The study used recently identified HLA-C-restricted and well-studied HLA-B-restricted CMV epitopes.

There are a few counts of this clonotype. Its antigen is not known. TCRdb independently ran MiXCR on the reads; one entry per CDR3 protein. This sample has hundreds of thousands of distinct CDR3 sequences; about 33% occur once, and the top ten carry 15% to 20%. Study findings and constraints: The ex vivo response was dominated by HLA-C-restricted CMV-specific TCR beta clonotypes. Accumulated public TCR beta family frequency recognized individuals carrying CMV together with the relevant HLA.

The sequence was collected from a human donor in good health (CMV status not recorded). Some clones in this sample may be carry-over from other donors' samples. Specimen: cultured PBMCs, collected from culture after CMV antigen stimulation.

The CDR3 protein is CASIQDSGTPFGELFF. As DNA, the CDR3 is TGTGCCAGCATCCAAGATTCCGGGACACCCTTCGGGGAGCTGTTTTTT. The chain is built from TRBV6-1 and TRBJ2-2, with D maybe TRBD1 (6 bases). The germline V gene has CDR1 MNHNS and CDR2 SASEGT. Trimming left V 7 bases short and J 7 bases short, with 22 bases between. This CDR3 is 16 amino acids long.